This entry lists 9 T cell receptor beta chains sequenced from one sample in a study of regulatory dendritic cells for organ transplantation. This table comes from immunoSEQ multiplex PCR, and its TCRdb copy is limited to in-frame clones, with some not included. The sample holds some 29,000 clones; around 83% are singletons and the top ten take about 0.095%. The sample consisted of naive CD4+ T cells from blood. As to subset: CD45RA+ naive T cells. The source is a human donor in good health.

The chain couples TRBV18 to TRBJ2-7; D call uncertain. The germline gives CDR1 KGHSH, CDR2 LQKENI. CDR3 length: 14 residues. The V gene lost 1 base and the J gene lost 4 bases, with 11 bases spanning the gap. The CDR3: CASSPQSENYEQYF. CDR3 coding DNA: TGTGCCAGCTCACCACAGTCAGAAAATTACGAGCAGTACTTC.

This clone was observed once. The chain joins TRBV6-5 to TRBJ2-7; 10 positions agree with TRBD1. The germline CDR1 and CDR2 sequences are MNHEY and SVGAGI. The CDR3 extends over 15 amino acids. Trimming removed 0 bases from V and 4 bases from J; junction bases left unmatched: 3. The CDR3 region has the DNA TGTGCCAGCAGTTACTCGGGACAGGGGAGATACGAGCAGTACTTC. Protein sequence: CASSYSGQGRYEQYF.

The chain joins TRBV7-8 to TRBJ2-7; 9 bases are shared with TRBD1. V gave up 5 bases and J gave up 3 bases; unmatched junction bases: 8. This CDR3 comprises 15 residues. Germline V gene lookup returns CDR1 SGHVS and CDR2 FQNEAQ. CDR3 sequence (DNA): TGTGCCAGCAGCCTCGGAAGGACAGGGGACTACGAGCAGTACTTC. It translates to CASSLGRTGDYEQYF.

The chain combines TRBV19 with TRBJ2-3; weak D call: TRBD2 (6 bases). Trimming removed 7 bases from V and 4 bases from J, with 12 bases in between. Germline assignment: CDR1 LNHDA and CDR2 SQIVND (reference sequence). This CDR3 has 13 residues. DNA for the CDR3: TGTGCCAGTACCCAAACGGGGGCAGATACGCAGTATTTT. It encodes CASTQTGADTQYF.

This chain uses TRBV2 with TRBJ1-1; D perhaps matches TRBD1 (5 bases). From germline, CDR1 is SNHLY and CDR2 FYNNEI. The CDR3 covers 13 residues. The V end lost 6 bases, the J end lost 0 bases, and 8 bases lay between the germline ends. CDR3 in amino acids: CASSLQVNTEAFF. The DNA for the CDR3 is TGTGCCAGCAGCTTACAGGTGAACACTGAAGCTTTCTTT.

This chain connects TRBV15 to TRBJ2-7, with D perhaps TRBD2 (5 bases). This CDR3 contains 14 residues. Germline lookup yields CDR1 LNHNV and CDR2 YYDKDF (reference sequence). V was clipped by 0 bases and J by 2 bases, with 8 bases between them. In DNA form, the CDR3 reads TGTGCCACCAGCAGAGATCGGGGAGCCTACGAGCAGTACTTC. Translating gives CATSRDRGAYEQYF. The complete variable domain, with remaining parts taken from reference TRBV15 and TRBJ2-7, reads DAMVIQNPRYQVTQFGKPVTLSCSQTLNHNVMYWYQQKSSQAPKLLFHYYDKDFNNEADTPDNFQSRRPNTSFCFLDIRSPGLGDTAMYLCATSRDRGAYEQYFGPGTRLTVT.

The V and J genes are TRBV12-5 and TRBJ2-7; tentatively, D is TRBD1 (5 bases). Germline V gene lookup returns CDR1 LGHNT and CDR2 FRNRAP. CDR3 length: 15 residues. V lost 7 bases and J 3 bases, leaving 19 bases between the germline ends. The CDR3 DNA reads TGTGCTAGTGAGGAAGGGGCCACCGGCCTCTACGAGCAGTACTTC. The encoded protein is CASEEGATGLYEQYF.

The chain combines TRBV6-6 with TRBJ2-5; maybe TRBD2 (5 bases). The J call is in doubt because the DNA end fits TRBJ2-7 better. This CDR3 contains 14 residues. CDR1 and CDR2 from the germline V gene are MNHNY and SVGAGI (reference sequence). CDR3 residues: CASSYTAVSYEQYF. CDR3 sequence (DNA): TGTGCCAGCAGTTACACAGCGGTATCCTACGAGCAGTACTTC.

This clone was recorded only once. The chain is built from TRBV7-2 and TRBJ2-5, with 8 nucleotides matching TRBD2. This CDR3 spans 15 amino acids. Trimming removed 1 base from V and 2 bases from J; junction bases left unmatched: 3. The germline CDR1 and CDR2 sequences are SGHTA and FQGNSA. The CDR3 protein is CASSLGQRGQETQYF. The CDR3 coding sequence is TGTGCCAGCAGCTTAGGCCAGCGGGGGCAAGAGACCCAGTACTTC.